The rows below give T cell receptor beta chains drawn from one sample of a study of blood T cell repertoires in COVID-19. Some clones are missing from TCRdb's copy, which holds only in-frame ones; the method was immunoSEQ multiplex PCR. The table has 180,000 or so clones, 85% seen once. Specimen: peripheral blood. These receptors all come from a woman in her fifties or sixties with acute or convalescent COVID-19. Each CDR3 is given with its conserved first and last residue. Each record gives: V gene, J gene, CDR3 protein.

>TRBV5-6|TRBJ1-2
CASSLEATVPEEGYTF
>TRBV30|TRBJ2-7
CAWSTGSSYEQYF
>TRBV7-6|TRBJ2-1
CASSPAGIGNEQFF
>TRBV11-2|TRBJ2-4
CASSLRQGYRRNIQYF
>TRBV28|TRBJ2-3
CASRPGLAGTDTQYF
>TRBV6-5|TRBJ1-2
CASTIGTALNYGYTF
>TRBV30|TRBJ1-5
CAWTRDSNQPQHF
>TRBV6-5|TRBJ1-2
CASSYDGTARYGYTF
>TRBV29-1|TRBJ1-3
CSVGSLDSSAGNTIYF
>TRBV4-1|TRBJ2-2
CASSTGTVSTGELFF
>TRBV19|TRBJ1-5
CASSWEGNQPQHF
>TRBV2|TRBJ2-2
CASNSKVGGLPGTGELFF
>TRBV5-1|TRBJ1-3
CASSTRTADSSGNTIYF
>TRBV11-2|TRBJ1-4
CASSLVRGKGEKLFF
>TRBV19|TRBJ1-1
CASSTFLLRTEAFF
>TRBV30|TRBJ2-1
CAWSVSLAAYNEQFF
>TRBV3-1/TRBV3-2|TRBJ1-4
CASSRWDSNEKLFF
>TRBV12-5|TRBJ2-2
CASGQGILTGELFF